Reported below is one T cell receptor (beta chain). No antigen is known for it. The V gene lost 5 bases and the J gene lost 7 bases, with 12 bases spanning the gap. This CDR3 is built from 13 residues. The germline CDR1 and CDR2 sequences are SEHNR and FQNEAQ (reference sequence). The data were taken from a study of T-cell memory formation after mild COVID-19. The overall study: Each donor largely had its own TCR clusters.

Constant-segment primers were used for 5'RACE, and the resulting TCR alpha and TCR beta cDNA libraries carried sample barcodes and UMIs. TCRdb recomputed calls from the 5' RACE reads with MiXCR, one row per CDR3 protein. The table shows hundreds of thousands of distinct CDR3 sequences, with about a sixth occurring only once. Findings and caveats of the study: Nothing confirmed that second-wave clones peaking on day 37 were specific for SARS-CoV-2. CD8+ contracting clones occupied EMRA, while CD4+ ones occupied mainly CM and EM.

Source material: PBMCs or a T cell subset sorted from them (not recorded which). The sequence was obtained from an adult woman who had mild COVID-19 (a few samples of this study predate the infection). Cell type and time point are not known. The chain combines TRBV7-9 with TRBJ1-5; D unresolved. The CDR3 loop is CASSLQTGQPQHF. In nucleotides, the CDR3 is TGTGCCAGCAGCCTCCAAACGGGACAGCCCCAGCATTTT.